This is a list of T cell receptor beta chains from one sample in a study of control samples from healthy donors and cancer patients. TCRdb's table, derived via immunoSEQ multiplex PCR, lists solely in-frame clones and lacks some. The sample has under 450,000 clones; over 75% are singletons. Sequenced input: PBMCs. Receptors were obtained from a man aged 35 to 55 with head and neck cancer. The CDR3 runs from the conserved cysteine through the conserved F or W. The order of the fields is D gene, V gene, J gene, clone size, CDR3 DNA, CDR3 protein. The D gene is left open where the match is weak. The size field is filled for only some rows; it gives once, few, many or a size class.

.	TRBV7-6	TRBJ2-7	.	TGTGCCAGAACTCCCAGTCCAGGGGGACTGTACGAGCAGTACTTC	CARTPSPGGLYEQYF
.	TRBV4-1	TRBJ1-1	.	TGCGCCAGCAGCCAAGGGATTGAAGCTTTCTTT	CASSQGIEAFF
TRBD2	TRBV4-2	TRBJ2-3	.	TGTGCCAGCAGCCAAGATTTGCGGGGGGGAGATACGCAGTATTTT	CASSQDLRGGDTQYF
.	TRBV5-1	TRBJ2-1	once	TGCGCCAGCAGCCGACTAGTGTCCTACAATGAGCAGTTCTTC	CASSRLVSYNEQFF
.	TRBV28	TRBJ2-3	once	TGTGCCAGCAGTCCGATCTTAGCTAGCGCCGGGGTTGAGGATACGCAGTATTTT	CASSPILASAGVEDTQYF
.	TRBV28	TRBJ1-5	.	TGTGCCAGCAGTTTAGGGAGCAATCAGCCCCAGCATTTT	CASSLGSNQPQHF
TRBD2	TRBV18	TRBJ2-1	.	TGTGCCAGCTCACGAGATCCTAGCGGGGGCCACAATGAGCAGTTCTTC	CASSRDPSGGHNEQFF
.	TRBV14	TRBJ2-6	.	TGTGCCAGCAGATATTCTGGGGCCAACGTCCTGACTTTC	CASRYSGANVLTF
.	TRBV6-2/TRBV6-3	TRBJ2-4	.	TGTGCCAGCAGTTACTCCATGGCCATTTTAGCCAAAAACATTCAGTACTTC	CASSYSMAILAKNIQYF
TRBD2	TRBV30	TRBJ2-1	.	TGTGCCTGGAGTGGCCCTAGCGGGGACAATGAGCAGTTCTTC	CAWSGPSGDNEQFF
TRBD1	TRBV7-2	TRBJ1-1	.	TGTGCCAGCAGCTTACGTGGGGACAGTTCATCTGAAGCTTTCTTT	CASSLRGDSSSEAFF
TRBD2	TRBV5-1	TRBJ2-3	.	TGCGCCAGCAGCTTGGGGACTAGCGGGGGTCTCACAGATACGCAGTATTTT	CASSLGTSGGLTDTQYF
.	TRBV28	TRBJ2-5	.	TGTGCCAGCAGTTTAGCGTCGCCGGAGACCCAGTACTTC	CASSLASPETQYF
TRBD1	TRBV4-1	TRBJ1-1	.	TGCGCCAGCAGCCGCGGACAGGGATCAGGCACTGAAGCTTTCTTT	CASSRGQGSGTEAFF
.	TRBV9	TRBJ2-3	.	TGTGCCAGCAGCGTAGGTTTAGGGGTTAGCACAGATACGCAGTATTTT	CASSVGLGVSTDTQYF
.	TRBV30	TRBJ2-7	.	TGTGCCTGGAGTCCCGAAATAGGGCCGGGCACCTACGAGCAGTACTTC	CAWSPEIGPGTYEQYF